The T cell receptor (beta chain) under discussion was sequenced for a study of lymphopenia after photon versus proton radiotherapy. The table came from immunoSEQ multiplex PCR; TCRdb's copy has only in-frame clones and leaves some out. The table has over 55,000 clones, around 87% seen once. The CDR3 has 13 residues. V lost 3 bases and J lost 6; bases outside the gene matches: 5. Germline values: CDR1 LNHDA, CDR2 SQIVND (reference sequence). In the case of this clone: Its antigen is still unknown.

Study-wide points: Authors raise, but do not show, better survival with proton therapy. Oligoclonal CD8+ Temra expansion after nadir drove photon patients' diversity drop. Relative stability marked proton patients; photon patients lost diversity and naive cells. Post-nadir TCR diversity decline inversely tracked overall survival among those who died.

Sequenced here: peripheral blood, sampled from a patient treated with proton-based radiotherapy. The chain couples TRBV19 to TRBJ2-7; 7 nucleotides align to TRBD1. The TCR originated in a man older than 75 with esophageal cancer. CDR3 sequence reads: CASSIGQVGEQYF. CDR3 nucleotides: TGTGCCAGTAGTATTGGACAGGTAGGCGAGCAGTACTTC.